A single sample gave rise to the 10 T cell receptor beta chains below, sequenced in a study of T cells in tuberculosis. Time point in this sample: new active TB diagnosis, blood taken before or within 7 days of starting treatment. Repertoires were generated with immunoSEQ multiplex PCR, while TCRdb's copy carries only in-frame clones and drops some. The sample comprises tens of thousands of clones, nearly 90% of which are singletons, and about 5.2% rests with the top ten. This material consisted of PBMCs, taken at tuberculosis diagnosis. The receptors shown here come from an adult with tuberculosis.

In nucleotides, the CDR3 is TGTGCCAGCAGGGGGGGGCCTAGCGATGAGCAGTTCTTC. As protein: CASRGGPSDEQFF. The chain is built from TRBV5-6 and TRBJ2-1; maybe TRBD2 (7 bases). CDR1 SGHDT and CDR2 YYEEEE come from the germline V gene. The CDR3 consists of 13 residues. The V and J ends lost 5 bases and 8 bases respectively, with 14 bases between them.

The chain uses TRBV30 and TRBJ1-4; D is unresolved. Deletions cut 3 bases from V and 5 bases from J, with 10 bases between. The germline V gene encodes CDR1 GTSNPN and CDR2 SVGIG (reference sequence). CDR3 length equals 13 residues. The CDR3 DNA reads as TGTGCCTGGAGGGGCGCTTGGAATGAAAAACTGTTTTTT. Its translation is CAWRGAWNEKLFF.

The chain uses TRBV7-3 and TRBJ2-3, with D possibly being TRBD1 (5 bases). V lost 2 bases to trimming and J lost 2 bases, with 8 bases between them. This CDR3 is built from 14 residues. Germline CDR1 is SGHTA and CDR2 is FQGTGA. The CDR3 is CASSLGADTDTQYF. In DNA form, the CDR3 reads TGTGCCAGCAGCTTAGGGGCGGACACAGATACGCAGTATTTT.

The J gene is TRBJ2-1, the V gene TRBV5-1, with 11 bases fitting TRBD2. Germline CDR1 and CDR2: SGHRS and YFSETQ. The CDR3 has 16 amino acids. J gave up 8 bases and V 4 bases, and 11 bases lay outside the gene matches. CDR3 region: CASSVVSGRVVDEQFF. For the CDR3, the DNA is TGCGCCAGCAGCGTAGTTAGCGGGAGGGTTGTTGATGAGCAGTTCTTC.

This clone showed up just once. The chain joins TRBV28 to TRBJ2-3, with D possibly being TRBD2 (6 bases). Germline V CDR1 and CDR2: MDHEN, SYDVKM. Trimming took 3 bases from V and 2 from J, leaving 9 bases between them. This CDR3 has 14 residues. The CDR3 protein is CASSFGGDTDTQYF. CDR3 coding DNA: TGTGCCAGCAGTTTCGGGGGTGACACAGATACGCAGTATTTT.

This clone was counted once. The chain is built from TRBV10-1 and TRBJ2-5; possible D gene TRBD1, 5 bases. Trimming removed 2 bases at V and 2 bases at J, with 9 bases between. Germline CDR1 reads WNHNN; CDR2 reads SYGVQD (reference sequence). The CDR3 spans 14 residues. Written as DNA, the CDR3 is TGCGCCAGCAGTGAGACGGCAGGGCAAGAGACCCAGTACTTC. It yields the protein CASSETAGQETQYF.

This clone came up a few times. The chain is built from TRBV28 and TRBJ1-6; D is perhaps TRBD1 (5 bases). V lost 6 bases, J lost 9 bases, and 18 bases lay in between. Germline loops: CDR1 MDHEN, CDR2 SYDVKM. The CDR3 has 15 amino acids. CDR3 DNA sequence: TGTGCCAGCAGCCCCTCTGGGGGGAGCACTTCACCCCTCCACTTT. Translated: CASSPSGGSTSPLHF.

This chain connects TRBV6-6 to TRBJ1-5; 8 bases fit TRBD1. Germline-derived CDR1 and CDR2 are MNHNY and SVGAGI (reference sequence). Trimming removed 5 bases from V and 4 bases from J; junction bases left unmatched: 4. This CDR3 has 14 residues. The CDR3 DNA is TGTGCCAGCAGTCACTGGGACAGGAATCAGCCCCAGCATTTT. Translation: CASSHWDRNQPQHF.

V and J are TRBV6-6 and TRBJ2-7; the match to TRBD1 covers 9 bases. The CDR3 is made up of 15 amino acids. Germline CDR1 reads MNHNY; CDR2 reads SVGAGI (reference sequence). Unmatched junction bases numbered 7, after V lost 5 bases and J lost 2 bases. The CDR3 loop reads CASSELGQGPYEQYF. In DNA, the CDR3 is TGTGCCAGCAGTGAGTTAGGACAGGGGCCCTACGAGCAGTACTTC.

This chain uses TRBV28 with TRBJ1-2, with D possibly matching TRBD1 (5 bases). Germline CDR1 reads MDHEN; CDR2 reads SYDVKM. Trimming shortened V by 2 bases and J by 9 bases, and 13 bases separated the two germline ends. There are 13 residues in the CDR3. Here the CDR3 reads CASSLVQVPSYTF. The CDR3 nucleotides read TGTGCCAGCAGTTTAGTACAGGTTCCAAGCTACACCTTC.